This T cell receptor beta chain was documented in a study of spatial heterogeneity in lung cancer. General study results and limits: It was found that expanded intratumoral alpha and beta TCR counts tracked tumor mutation counts.

This clonotype was recorded at least ten times. The antigen is not known. TCR cDNA molecules were tagged individually, and each one carried a unique molecular identifier. TCRdb ran MiXCR on the 5' RACE reads and lists one entry per CDR3 protein. Of about 14,000 distinct CDR3 sequences in the sample, approximately 4.8% were seen once. This CDR3 contains 17 residues. Between the trimmed V and J ends, which lost 7 bases and 7 bases, there was a span of 23 bases. The germline V gene encodes CDR1 MNHEY and CDR2 SMNVEV (reference sequence). Time point specified: sample taken at primary tumor resection. The donors were 55 to 80 patients with non-small cell lung cancer that was early-stage and untreated. The authors sequenced whole RNA from tumor, nontumor lung or frozen PBMC without sorting.

The material was lung tumor tissue, obtained at surgery. This clonotype originated in a female donor with early-stage non-small cell lung cancer. The genes are TRBV27 and TRBJ1-6; no reliable D call. The CDR3 nucleotides are TGTGCCAGCACCCCCCTTACCCCCTGGCAGGCAAATTCACCCCTCCACTTT. Translating it yields CASTPLTPWQANSPLHF.